These 27 T cell receptor beta chains came from one sample sequenced in a study of CD8+ T cells in alopecia areata. Investigators isolated RNA and reverse transcribed it into cDNA to act as the sequencing template. Sequencing was performed with immunoSEQ multiplex PCR; in TCRdb, only in-frame clones are kept and a portion is missing. The sample records some 150,000 clones, 82% being singletons. Treatment here: oral pan-JAK inhibitor, 5-10 mg twice daily. The material was CD8+ T cells sorted from blood, obtained at week 4, from a patient treated with tofacitinib. All receptors come from a human donor with alopecia areata.

The genes are TRBV7-6 and TRBJ1-1; D is possibly TRBD1 (5 bases). The V end lost 5 bases, the J end lost 2 bases, and 15 bases lay between the germline ends. This CDR3 spans 15 amino acids. Germline V gene lookup returns CDR1 SGHVS and CDR2 FNYEAQ. This CDR3 is CASSPRVTENTEAFF. In nucleotides, the CDR3 is TGTGCCAGCAGCCCCCGCGTGACAGAAAACACTGAAGCTTTCTTT.

A few counts support this clone. The V call is TRBV30, the J call TRBJ2-6, with TRBD1 matching 7 bases. Germline loops: CDR1 GTSNPN, CDR2 SVGIG (reference sequence). CDR3 length equals 16 residues. J was trimmed by 4 bases and V by 5 bases; bases with no gene match: 11. The CDR3 DNA follows: TGTGCCTGGTGCCCGCAGAGGGGGCGAGGGGCCAACGTCCTGACTTTC. Protein product: CAWCPQRGRGANVLTF.

This clone has more than one count but fewer than ten. V and J are TRBV4-1 and TRBJ1-5, with D possibly being TRBD1 (5 bases). The CDR3 extends over 16 amino acids. The V end was cut by 1 base, the J end by 6 bases, with 16 bases between. Germline V CDR1 and CDR2: MGHRA, YSYEKL. CDR3: CASSQVAGPPGQPQHF. DNA for the CDR3: TGCGCCAGCAGCCAAGTAGCAGGGCCGCCAGGTCAGCCCCAGCATTTT.

The chain uses TRBV13 and TRBJ2-7; 8 bases are a match to TRBD1. The trim removed 5 bases at V and 0 bases at J, leaving 9 bases unmatched. This CDR3 has 16 residues. The germline V gene encodes CDR1 PRHDT and CDR2 FYEKMQ (reference sequence). The CDR3 protein is CASSPDPGQDSYEQYF. CDR3 sequence (DNA): TGTGCCAGCAGCCCTGATCCGGGACAGGACTCCTACGAGCAGTACTTC.

The rearrangement joins TRBV10-2 to TRBJ1-2; tentatively, D is TRBD1 (5 bases). The CDR3 covers 13 residues. Per germline, CDR1 WSHSY and CDR2 SAAADI. V dropped 8 bases and J dropped 4 bases, with 14 bases sitting between them. In nucleotides, the CDR3 is TGCGCCAGCTTTGGGACCGCCGGCTATGGCTACACCTTC. Its protein is CASFGTAGYGYTF.

The CDR3 nucleotides read TGTGCCAGCAGCCATGGGACAGGGGGCTCCGAGCAGTACTTC. Residues: CASSHGTGGSEQYF. This chain joins TRBV4-2 and TRBJ2-7; 12 bases agree with TRBD1. Trimming took 3 bases from V and 6 from J; bases not matched to a gene: 3. The CDR3 sequence is 14 residues long. Germline loops: CDR1 LGHNA, CDR2 YNFKEQ.

As for this clone: One end of the junction is discordant with germline, which a read error may explain. This chain joins TRBV7-6 and TRBJ2-2; 7 nucleotides agree with TRBD1. CDR1 and CDR2 (germline): SGHVS, FNYEAQ. There are 16 residues in the CDR3. In DNA form, the CDR3 reads TGTGCCAGCAGCCCCCTTTCGGGACAGAACCCCGGGGAGCTGTTTTTT. It specifies CASSPLSGQNPGELFF.

The genes are TRBV14 and TRBJ2-7; 7 bases agree with TRBD1. The V gene's germline CDR1 is SGHDN and CDR2 FVKESK. The trim removed 4 bases at V and 2 bases at J, leaving 11 bases unmatched. This CDR3 has 16 residues. The CDR3 nucleotides read TGTGCCAGCAGCCGCGCCCGGGACAGTACACCCTACGAGCAGTACTTC. Translated, it gives CASSRARDSTPYEQYF.

The chain recombines TRBV4-1 with TRBJ2-5; 8 nucleotides match TRBD2. The CDR3 is 15 residues long. In germline, CDR1 is MGHRA, CDR2 YSYEKL. After removal of 1 base from V and 4 bases from J, the junction contained 5 bases not matched to a gene. The CDR3 bases are TGCGCCAGCAGCCAAGCCATAGCGGGGCCAGAGACCCAGTACTTC. Translated, it gives CASSQAIAGPETQYF.

This clone was seen a few times. This rearrangement joins TRBV29-1 to TRBJ2-7; 10 bases map to TRBD2. CDR3 length equals 13 residues. The V gene end was trimmed by 7 bases and the J gene end by 6 bases; junction bases not matched to a gene: 9. Germline V gives CDR1 SQVTM, CDR2 ANQGSEA. The CDR3 DNA reads TGCAGCGGGTCTAGCGGGGGCTTCGGCGAGCAGTACTTC. This gives the protein CSGSSGGFGEQYF.

This chain uses TRBV11-1 with TRBJ2-2; perhaps D is TRBD1 or TRBD2 (5 bases each). The CDR3 runs 16 residues. In germline, CDR1 is SGHAT, CDR2 FQDESV (reference sequence). V dropped 5 bases and J dropped 1 base, with 14 bases sitting between them. The CDR3 DNA is TGTGCCAGCAGCCCAGTGAGGGGTCTGAACACCGGGGAGCTGTTTTTT. Its translation is CASSPVRGLNTGELFF. Drawing the rest from reference TRBV11-1 and TRBJ2-2, the complete variable domain is EAEVAQSPRYKITEKSQAVAFWCDPISGHATLYWYRQILGQGPELLVQFQDESVVDDSQLPKDRFSAERLKGVDSTLKIQPAELGDSAMYLCASSPVRGLNTGELFFGEGSRLTVL.

The genes are TRBV6-5 and TRBJ2-7; D possibly corresponds to TRBD2 (5 bases). The V gene lost 6 bases and the J gene lost 3 bases, with 15 bases spanning the gap. The germline CDR1 and CDR2 sequences are MNHEY and SVGAGI. The CDR3 spans 14 residues. The CDR3 protein is CASRSTRGGYEQYF. In nucleotides, the CDR3 is TGTGCCAGCAGATCAACTAGAGGAGGCTACGAGCAGTACTTC.

This chain links TRBV30 with TRBJ2-2; D is ambiguous. The CDR3 totals 12 residues. Germline CDR1 and CDR2: GTSNPN and SVGIG (reference sequence). Trimming took off 0 bases at V and 6 bases at J, with 5 bases between the two ends. In DNA, the CDR3 is TGTGCCTGGAGTGTAGGCCCCGGGGAGCTGTTTTTT. This sequence encodes CAWSVGPGELFF. Looking up the rest from reference TRBV30 and TRBJ2-2 gives the full variable domain: SQTIHQWPATLVQPVGSPLSLECTVEGTSNPNLYWYRQAAGRGLQLLFYSVGIGQISSEVPQNLSASRPQDRQFILSSKKLLLSDSGFYLCAWSVGPGELFFGEGSRLTVL.

As DNA, the CDR3 is TGTGCCAGCAGCACGCTCCGAGATACGCAGTATTTT. As protein: CASSTLRDTQYF. The chain joins TRBV11-2 to TRBJ2-3; D not certain. The germline V gene has CDR1 SGHAT and CDR2 FQNNGV. The CDR3 extends over 12 amino acids. V lost 5 bases, J lost 5 bases, and 8 bases lay in between. The entire variable domain, with the rest obtained from reference TRBV11-2 and TRBJ2-3, is as follows: EAGVAQSPRYKIIEKRQSVAFWCNPISGHATLYWYQQILGQGPKLLIQFQNNGVVDDSQLPKDRFSAERLKGVDSTLKIQPAKLEDSAVYLCASSTLRDTQYFGPGTRLTVL.

A single count supports this clone. This chain connects TRBV4-1 to TRBJ2-7; D could derive from TRBD1 or TRBD2 (5 bases each). V was trimmed by 0 bases and J by 3 bases, leaving 15 bases between them. Germline-derived CDR1 and CDR2 are MGHRA and YSYEKL. The CDR3 extends over 16 amino acids. CDR3 in DNA: TGCGCCAGCAGCCAAGAACCCGGGGCTTCAGGCTACGAGCAGTACTTC. Translation: CASSQEPGASGYEQYF.

V gene TRBV2 combines with J gene TRBJ2-1; the match to TRBD2 covers 9 bases. The junction had 2 bases not matched to a gene; V was cut back by 2 bases and J by 12 bases. There are 12 residues in the CDR3. Germline lookup yields CDR1 SNHLY and CDR2 FYNNEI. The CDR3 DNA reads TGTGCCAGCAGTGAAAAACTAGCGGGGCAGTTCTTC. As protein: CASSEKLAGQFF. The whole variable domain, remainder taken from reference TRBV2 and TRBJ2-1, is EPEVTQTPSHQVTQMGQEVILRCVPISNHLYFYWYRQILGQKVEFLVSFYNNEISEKSEIFDDQFSVERPDGSNFTLKIRSTKLEDSAMYFCASSEKLAGQFFGPGTRLTVL.

The chain recombines TRBV13 with TRBJ2-7; D call uncertain. The germline V gene encodes CDR1 PRHDT and CDR2 FYEKMQ (reference sequence). The CDR3 sequence is 14 residues long. The V end was cut by 0 bases, the J end by 7 bases, with 13 bases between. The CDR3 here is CASSLGTTFMEQYF. CDR3 bases: TGTGCCAGCAGCTTAGGCACAACCTTCATGGAGCAGTACTTC.

The chain joins TRBV27 to TRBJ2-1, with D uncertain. CDR1 is MNHEY, CDR2 SMNVEV, per germline (reference sequence). CDR3 length: 15 amino acids. Trimming removed 2 bases at V and 1 base at J, with 9 bases between. The CDR3 nucleotides are TGTGCCAGCAGTTTAAGTCTGCCTTCCTACAATGAGCAGTTCTTC. As protein: CASSLSLPSYNEQFF.

The V and J genes are TRBV25-1 and TRBJ2-1; 9 nucleotides align to TRBD2. Germline V lookup: CDR1 MGHDK, CDR2 SYGVNS. CDR3 length equals 16 residues. Trimming took 5 bases from V and 7 from J; bases not matched to a gene: 12. CDR3 sequence reads: CASSWAAGGARNEQFF. The CDR3 nucleotides read TGTGCCAGCAGTTGGGCTGCGGGGGGGGCCAGGAATGAGCAGTTCTTC.

The chain links TRBV7-8 to TRBJ2-3; D may be TRBD2 (5 bases). The CDR3 covers 14 residues. The V gene lost 5 bases and the J gene lost 4 bases, with 13 bases spanning the gap. Germline V lookup: CDR1 SGHVS, CDR2 FQNEAQ. The CDR3 bases are TGTGCCAGCAGCACGGAGCGGTTGGCAGATACGCAGTATTTT. Its protein is CASSTERLADTQYF.

This chain connects TRBV29-1 to TRBJ2-5; 7 nucleotides match TRBD1. The CDR3 spans 15 residues. CDR1 and CDR2 (germline): SQVTM, ANQGSEA. Trimming removed 4 bases from V and 5 bases from J; junction bases left unmatched: 13. This CDR3 is CSVAFTPGGTETQYF. CDR3 DNA sequence: TGCAGCGTTGCATTCACGCCAGGGGGTACGGAGACCCAGTACTTC.

V usage is TRBV13 and J usage is TRBJ2-3; D ambiguous. The CDR3 is made up of 12 amino acids. Deletions cut 5 bases from V and 5 bases from J, with 8 bases between. Looked up from germline, CDR1 is PRHDT and CDR2 is FYEKMQ (reference sequence). For the CDR3, the DNA is TGTGCCAGCAGCCTCAATCGAGATACGCAGTATTTT. As protein: CASSLNRDTQYF.

This clone was observed a single time. The chain couples TRBV29-1 to TRBJ2-5; D call uncertain. CDR1 and CDR2 (germline): SQVTM, ANQGSEA. The CDR3 extends over 17 amino acids. Trimming took 0 bases from V and 1 from J, leaving 18 bases between them. CDR3 protein: CSVEDREYLGFQETQYF. DNA of the CDR3: TGCAGCGTTGAAGATCGTGAGTATCTGGGGTTCCAAGAGACCCAGTACTTC.

The CDR3 loop is CASSTQGDEQFF. DNA for the CDR3: TGTGCCAGCAGTACCCAGGGGGATGAGCAGTTCTTC. This chain uses TRBV25-1 with TRBJ2-1; 7 nucleotides align to TRBD1. The CDR3 is 12 residues long. V shed 5 bases and J 8 bases; nucleotides not matched to a gene: 3. Germline V gene data show CDR1 as MGHDK and CDR2 as SYGVNS.

This clone was counted between two and nine times. V gene TRBV7-2 combines with J gene TRBJ2-5; D possibly corresponds to TRBD2 (6 bases). Germline lookup yields CDR1 SGHTA and CDR2 FQGNSA. CDR3 length: 17 residues. Trimming pared 5 bases from V and 5 bases from J, leaving 24 bases between. CDR3 region: CASSDLALEGYAETQYF. For the CDR3, the DNA is TGTGCCAGCAGCGATTTAGCCTTGGAGGGTTATGCGGAGACCCAGTACTTC. The full variable domain, its missing parts supplied by reference TRBV7-2 and TRBJ2-5, is GAGVSQSPSNKVTEKGKDVELRCDPISGHTALYWYRQSLGQGLEFLIYFQGNSAPDKSGLPSDRFSAERTGGSVSTLTIQRTQQEDSAVYLCASSDLALEGYAETQYFGPGTRLLVL.

The chain recombines TRBV7-2 with TRBJ2-5, with 11 bases aligning to TRBD2. Trimming at V came to 4 bases and at J to 1 base, leaving 2 bases not matched to a gene. The CDR3 extends over 15 amino acids. Germline V gene sequence: CDR1 SGHTA, CDR2 FQGNSA. The CDR3 here is CASSSSGGLQETQYF. CDR3 in DNA: TGTGCCAGCAGCTCTAGCGGGGGGCTCCAAGAGACCCAGTACTTC.

The gene calls are TRBV7-9 and TRBJ2-6; possibly TRBD1 for D (5 bases). V lost 3 bases and J 0 bases, leaving 9 bases between the germline ends. CDR1 and CDR2 from the germline V gene are SEHNR and FQNEAQ (reference sequence). This CDR3 comprises 16 residues. Written as DNA, the CDR3 is TGTGCCAGCAGCTTGGGGCCGTACTCTGGGGCCAACGTCCTGACTTTC. Its protein is CASSLGPYSGANVLTF.